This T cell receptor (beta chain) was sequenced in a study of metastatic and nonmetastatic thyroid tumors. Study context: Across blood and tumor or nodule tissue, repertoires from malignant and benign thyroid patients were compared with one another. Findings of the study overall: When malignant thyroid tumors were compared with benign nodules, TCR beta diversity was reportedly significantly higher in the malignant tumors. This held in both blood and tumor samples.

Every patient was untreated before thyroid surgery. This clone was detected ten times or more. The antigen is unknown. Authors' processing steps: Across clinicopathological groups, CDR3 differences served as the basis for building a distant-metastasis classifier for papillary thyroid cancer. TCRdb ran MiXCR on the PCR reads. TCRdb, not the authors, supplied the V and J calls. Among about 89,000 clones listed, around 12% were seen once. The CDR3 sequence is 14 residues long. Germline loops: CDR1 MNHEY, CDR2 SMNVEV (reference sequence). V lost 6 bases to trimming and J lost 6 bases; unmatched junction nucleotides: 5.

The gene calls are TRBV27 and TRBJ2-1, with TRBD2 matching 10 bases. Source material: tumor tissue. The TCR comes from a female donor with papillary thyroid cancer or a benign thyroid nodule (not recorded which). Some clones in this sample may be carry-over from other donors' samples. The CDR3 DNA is TGTGCCAGCAGCGCAGCGGGAGGGGGCAATGAGCAGTTCTTC. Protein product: CASSAAGGGNEQFF.